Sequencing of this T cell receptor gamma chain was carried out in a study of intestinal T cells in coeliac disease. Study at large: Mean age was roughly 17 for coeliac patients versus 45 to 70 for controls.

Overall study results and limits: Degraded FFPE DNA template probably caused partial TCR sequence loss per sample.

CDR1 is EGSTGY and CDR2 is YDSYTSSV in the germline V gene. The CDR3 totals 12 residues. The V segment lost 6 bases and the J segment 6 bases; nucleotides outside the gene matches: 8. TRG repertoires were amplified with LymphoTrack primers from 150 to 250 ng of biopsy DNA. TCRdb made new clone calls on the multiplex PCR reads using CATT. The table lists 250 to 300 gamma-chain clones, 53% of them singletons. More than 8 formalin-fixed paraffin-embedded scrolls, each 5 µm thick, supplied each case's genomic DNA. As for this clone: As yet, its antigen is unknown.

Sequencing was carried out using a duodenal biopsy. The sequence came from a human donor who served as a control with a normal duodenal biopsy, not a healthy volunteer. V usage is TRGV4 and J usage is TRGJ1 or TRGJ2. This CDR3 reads CATWMGGYKKLF. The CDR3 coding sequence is TGTGCCACCTGGATGGGTGGTTATAAGAAACTCTTT.